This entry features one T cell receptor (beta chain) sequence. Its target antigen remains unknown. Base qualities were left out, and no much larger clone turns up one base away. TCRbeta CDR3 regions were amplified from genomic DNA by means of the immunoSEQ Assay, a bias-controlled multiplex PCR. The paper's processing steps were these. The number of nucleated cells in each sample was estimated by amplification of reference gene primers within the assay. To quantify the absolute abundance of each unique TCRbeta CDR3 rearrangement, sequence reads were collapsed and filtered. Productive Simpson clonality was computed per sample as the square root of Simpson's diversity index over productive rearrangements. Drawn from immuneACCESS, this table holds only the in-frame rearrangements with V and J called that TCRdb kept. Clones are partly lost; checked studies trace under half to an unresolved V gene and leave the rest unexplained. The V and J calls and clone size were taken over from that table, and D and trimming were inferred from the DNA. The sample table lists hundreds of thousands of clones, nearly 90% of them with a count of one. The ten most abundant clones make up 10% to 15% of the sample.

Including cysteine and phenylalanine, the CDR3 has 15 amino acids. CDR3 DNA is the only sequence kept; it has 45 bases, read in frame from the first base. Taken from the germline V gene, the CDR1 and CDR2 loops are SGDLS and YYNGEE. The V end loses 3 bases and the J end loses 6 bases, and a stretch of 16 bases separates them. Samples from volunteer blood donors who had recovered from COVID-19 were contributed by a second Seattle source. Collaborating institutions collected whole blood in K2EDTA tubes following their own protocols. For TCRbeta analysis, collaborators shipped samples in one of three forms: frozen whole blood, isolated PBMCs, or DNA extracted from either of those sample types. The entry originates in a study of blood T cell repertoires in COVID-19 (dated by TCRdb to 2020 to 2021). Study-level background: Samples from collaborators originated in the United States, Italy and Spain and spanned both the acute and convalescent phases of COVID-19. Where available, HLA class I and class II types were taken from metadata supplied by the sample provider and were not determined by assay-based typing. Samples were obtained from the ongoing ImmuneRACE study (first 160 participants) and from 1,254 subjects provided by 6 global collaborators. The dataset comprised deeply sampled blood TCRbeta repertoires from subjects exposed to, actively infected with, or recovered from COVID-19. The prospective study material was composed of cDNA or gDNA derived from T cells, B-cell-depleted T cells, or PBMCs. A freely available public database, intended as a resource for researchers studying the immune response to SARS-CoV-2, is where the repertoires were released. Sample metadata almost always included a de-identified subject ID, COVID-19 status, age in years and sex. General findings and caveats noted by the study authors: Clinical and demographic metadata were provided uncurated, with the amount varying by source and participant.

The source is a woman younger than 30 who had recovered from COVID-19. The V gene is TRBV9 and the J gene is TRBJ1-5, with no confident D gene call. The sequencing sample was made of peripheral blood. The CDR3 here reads CASSADWEGIQPQHF. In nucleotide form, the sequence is TGTGCCAGCAGCGCGGACTGGGAAGGGATTCAGCCCCAGCATTTT. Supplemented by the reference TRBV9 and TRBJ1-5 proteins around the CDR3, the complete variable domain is DSGVTQTPKHLITATGQRVTLRCSPRSGDLSVYWYQQSLDQGLQFLIQYYNGEERAKGNILERFSAQQFPDLHSELNLSSLELGDSALYFCASSADWEGIQPQHFGDGTRLSIL.